These T cell receptor beta chains were read from a single sample in a study of blood T cell repertoires in COVID-19. Using immunoSEQ multiplex PCR, the repertoire was profiled, and TCRdb retains in-frame clones only, with some absent. The table records under 200,000 clones, roughly 86% of them present only once. Material for sequencing was peripheral blood. These receptors were obtained from a middle-aged man who had recovered from COVID-19. CDR3s include the opening cysteine and the closing phenylalanine or tryptophan. The order of the fields is J gene, clone size, V gene, D gene, CDR3 protein, CDR3 DNA. D genes are given only for firm matches. Clone size is stated in some rows and not others, as once, few, many or a class when expanded.

TRBJ1-3	.	TRBV6-1	.	CASAAGNTIYF	TGTGCCAGCGCCGCGGGAAACACCATATATTTT
TRBJ1-2	.	TRBV6-5	.	CASSYSSSTIYGYTF	TGTGCCAGCAGTTACTCGAGCTCCACCATCTATGGCTACACCTTC
TRBJ2-7	few	TRBV6-2/TRBV6-3	TRBD2	CASSRTSGDTYEQYF	TGTGCCAGCAGTCGGACTAGCGGGGACACCTACGAGCAGTACTTC
TRBJ1-6	.	TRBV7-9	TRBD1	CASSQTGEGGSNSPLHF	TGTGCCAGCAGCCAGACAGGGGAAGGGGGTAGTAATTCACCCCTCCACTTT
TRBJ2-1	.	TRBV7-8	TRBD2	CASSPPAAGGNNEQFF	TGTGCCAGCAGCCCCCCGGCAGCGGGGGGGAACAATGAGCAGTTCTTC
TRBJ2-5	.	TRBV6-5	TRBD1	CASSYPGQAGVETQYF	TGTGCCAGCAGTTACCCGGGACAGGCGGGCGTTGAGACCCAGTACTTC
TRBJ2-7	.	TRBV4-2	TRBD2	CASSQEAGGPYEQYF	TGTGCCAGCAGCCAAGAAGCGGGGGGGCCCTACGAGCAGTACTTC
TRBJ1-1	.	TRBV7-2	.	CASSIRVETEAFF	TGTGCCAGCAGCATCAGGGTGGAAACTGAAGCTTTCTTT
TRBJ2-3	.	TRBV5-4	TRBD2	CASSFGGRQSTDTQYF	TGTGCCAGCAGCTTCGGCGGGAGGCAAAGCACAGATACGCAGTATTTT
TRBJ1-6	.	TRBV9	TRBD1	CASSADRRLSPLHF	TGTGCCAGCAGCGCGGACAGGCGTTTGTCACCCCTCCACTTT
TRBJ1-5	.	TRBV6-2/TRBV6-3	.	CASSSRRDIAQPQHF	TGTGCCAGCAGTTCTCGGCGGGATATTGCGCAGCCCCAGCATTTT
TRBJ2-7	.	TRBV29-1	TRBD1	CSVEAGTGYEQYF	TGCAGCGTTGAAGCCGGGACAGGCTACGAGCAGTACTTC
TRBJ1-6	.	TRBV30	TRBD1	CAWSAGQGDSPLHF	TGTGCCTGGAGTGCGGGACAGGGTGATTCACCCCTCCACTTT
TRBJ2-5	.	TRBV18	.	CASSPGRGRKTQYF	TGTGCCAGCTCACCCGGCAGGGGCCGAAAGACCCAGTACTTC
TRBJ1-2	once	TRBV10-3	TRBD1	CAISSRGGGNYGYTF	TGTGCCATCAGCTCTCGTGGAGGGGGCAATTATGGCTACACCTTC
TRBJ1-2	many	TRBV4-2	.	CASSQANSGYTF	TGTGCCAGCAGCCAAGCGAACAGTGGCTACACCTTC
TRBJ2-2	.	TRBV5-4	TRBD1	CATTDRASNTGELFF	TGTGCCACCACCGACAGGGCGTCGAACACCGGGGAGCTGTTTTTT
TRBJ2-7	.	TRBV12-3/TRBV12-4	TRBD1	CASRHGQGDEQYF	TGTGCCAGCAGGCACGGACAGGGGGACGAGCAGTACTTC
TRBJ1-5	.	TRBV4-2	.	CASSQESGNSNQPQHF	TGTGCCAGCAGCCAAGAATCCGGGAATAGCAATCAGCCCCAGCATTTT
TRBJ2-7	.	TRBV29-1	TRBD1	CSVWGGQASYEQYF	TGCAGCGTGTGGGGCGGACAGGCCTCCTACGAGCAGTACTTC
TRBJ1-2	.	TRBV30	.	CACVALNYGYTF	TGTGCCTGCGTGGCACTAAACTATGGCTACACCTTC
TRBJ1-1	.	TRBV2	.	CASRGAGGVYSEAFF	TGTGCCAGCAGAGGGGCGGGGGGCGTGTATTCTGAAGCTTTCTTT
TRBJ2-3	.	TRBV5-1	TRBD2	CASSLRLAGGPTDTQYF	TGCGCCAGCAGCTTGAGACTAGCGGGAGGCCCCACAGATACGCAGTATTTT
TRBJ1-2	few	TRBV28	.	CASWSLRGYTF	TGTGCCAGCTGGTCTTTGAGAGGCTACACCTTC
TRBJ1-4	.	TRBV3-1/TRBV3-2	.	CASSARGRATNEKLFF	TGTGCCAGCAGCGCCCGAGGGCGGGCAACTAATGAAAAACTGTTTTTT
TRBJ2-3	.	TRBV18	TRBD1	CASSPLGQGTDTQYF	TGTGCCAGCTCACCACTGGGACAGGGGACAGATACGCAGTATTTT
TRBJ2-3	.	TRBV19	TRBD1	CASSAQGDTDTQYF	TGTGCCAGTAGTGCGCAGGGGGACACAGATACGCAGTATTTT
TRBJ1-6	few	TRBV5-1	.	CASSFGGANSPLHF	TGCGCCAGCAGCTTTGGAGGGGCGAATTCACCCCTCCACTTT
TRBJ1-1	.	TRBV20-1	.	CSVSEEVAFF	TGCAGTGTCTCGGAGGAGGTAGCTTTCTTT
TRBJ2-3	.	TRBV24-1	TRBD2	CATSDSPGTSGRSLPTDTQYF	TGTGCCACCAGTGATTCACCCGGGACTAGCGGGAGGTCCCTCCCCACAGATACGCAGTATTTT
TRBJ2-1	medium-sized	TRBV4-2	TRBD2	CASSQDFSGGANEQFF	TGTGCCAGCAGCCAAGATTTTAGCGGGGGGGCCAATGAGCAGTTCTTC
TRBJ2-7	once	TRBV7-2	.	CASSLMRGHSYEQYF	TGTGCCAGCAGCTTGATGCGGGGGCATTCCTACGAGCAGTACTTC
TRBJ1-2	.	TRBV10-3	.	CAISESTGSGYTF	TGTGCCATCAGTGAGTCAACAGGGAGTGGCTACACCTTC
TRBJ2-6	.	TRBV11-3	TRBD2	CASSRGGAASSGANVLTF	TGTGCCAGCTCACGGGGGGGCGCGGCGAGCTCTGGGGCCAACGTCCTGACTTTC
TRBJ1-2	.	TRBV6-5	TRBD1	CASRRTGNYGYTF	TGTGCCAGCAGACGGACAGGGAACTATGGCTACACCTTC
TRBJ1-2	.	TRBV18	TRBD1	CASSPPSGGQNYGYTF	TGTGCCAGCTCACCACCGTCAGGGGGTCAAAACTATGGCTACACCTTC
TRBJ1-1	.	TRBV7-2	TRBD1	CASREQGRMNTEAFF	TGTGCCAGCAGAGAACAGGGGCGGATGAACACTGAAGCTTTCTTT
TRBJ2-7	.	TRBV5-1	.	CASSLNRADYEQYF	TGCGCCAGCAGCTTGAACAGGGCCGACTACGAGCAGTACTTC
TRBJ2-1	.	TRBV4-3	.	CASSQEGRLGNEQFF	TGCGCCAGCAGCCAAGAGGGGCGGCTGGGCAATGAGCAGTTCTTC
TRBJ2-5	once	TRBV11-1	TRBD2	CASSPGGAWETQYF	TGTGCCAGCAGCCCCGGGGGGGCCTGGGAGACTCAGTACTTC
TRBJ2-7	.	TRBV28	TRBD2	CATTGGYEQYF	TGTGCCACTACGGGGGGGTACGAGCAGTACTTC